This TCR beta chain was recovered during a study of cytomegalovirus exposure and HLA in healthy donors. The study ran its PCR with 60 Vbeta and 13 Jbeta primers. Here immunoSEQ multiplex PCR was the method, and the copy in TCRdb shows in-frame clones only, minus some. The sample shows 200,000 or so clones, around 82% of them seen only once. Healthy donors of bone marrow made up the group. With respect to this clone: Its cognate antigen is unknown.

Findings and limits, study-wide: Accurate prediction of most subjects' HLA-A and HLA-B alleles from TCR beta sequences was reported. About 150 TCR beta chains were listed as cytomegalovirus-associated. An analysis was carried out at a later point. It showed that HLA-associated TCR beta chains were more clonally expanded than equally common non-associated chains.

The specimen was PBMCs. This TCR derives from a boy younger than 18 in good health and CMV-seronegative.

The CDR3 nucleotides are TGTGCCATCCGCGAAGGACTTCAGCCCCAGCATTTT. As protein: CAIREGLQPQHF. The chain employs TRBV28 and TRBJ1-5; D unresolved. CDR3 length: 12 residues. V dropped 10 bases and J dropped 6 bases, with 13 bases sitting between them. Germline CDR1 and CDR2: MDHEN and SYDVKM.